This T cell receptor (beta chain) appears in the sequencing data of a study of patients and donors after allogeneic stem cell transplantation. TCRdb passed the RT-PCR reads through MiXCR, listing each CDR3 protein once. The table lists roughly 960,000 distinct CDR3 sequences, 18% of them singletons. This clonotype appeared a few times. CDR3 length equals 15 residues. Looked up from germline, CDR1 is SGHDT and CDR2 is YYEEEE. The ends lost 3 bases at V and 4 bases at J; junction bases unmatched: 5. Specimen: blood, either unsorted or a sorted T cell fraction (not recorded which). The sequence was obtained from a human donor who was either an allogeneic HSCT recipient or a stem cell or donor lymphocyte infusion donor (not recorded which). It is not recorded whose cells these are; they may come from a transplant donor. This chain joins TRBV5-6 and TRBJ2-2; TRBD1 agrees at 8 bases. The CDR3 loop reads CASSWGQAVTGELFF. DNA for the CDR3: TGTGCCAGCAGCTGGGGACAGGCGGTCACCGGGGAGCTGTTTTTT.